This T cell receptor (beta chain) was sequenced in a study of tissue T cells after allogeneic stem cell transplantation. Study-wide points: Alloreactivity or antigen specificity of tissue TCRs was not determined; some clones might be host cells. TCR repertoires tracked anatomic similarity, regardless of disease or transplant status.

Points on this clone: Its antigen is not identified. Mouse names are used for the genes. The read stops 1 residue short of the end of the CDR3; the missing end is completed from the germline J gene.

The junction had 5 bases not matched to a gene; V was cut back by 4 bases and J by 2 bases. Germline CDR1 SNHLY, CDR2 FYNGKV (reference sequence). This CDR3 spans 16 amino acids. Survey-depth TCRbeta CDR3 sequencing reported V/J genes and productive frequencies. Here immunoSEQ multiplex PCR was the method, and the copy in TCRdb shows in-frame clones only, minus some. Among about 48,000 clones, roughly four fifths were seen once, and the ten largest hold about 0.77%. The receptor's source is a pool of C57BL/6 mice in good health. This chain joins TRBV3 and TRBJ2-5; 11 bases are a match to TRBD2. Sequenced: sorted cells pooled from one or two spleens. The sequenced part of the CDR3 DNA is TGTGCCAGCAGCTCGCCGACTGGGGGGGGCCAAGACACCCAGTAC. Translation gives CASSSPTGGGQDTQY. The complete CDR3 protein is CASSSPTGGGQDTQYF.